The rows below give T cell receptor beta chains drawn from one sample of a study of T-cell reconstitution after alpha-beta-depleted transplantation in children. Each CDR3 protein is one row after TCRdb ran MiXCR on the PCR reads. The sample yields 780,000 or so distinct CDR3 sequences, approximately 15% seen once. Sequenced material: PBMCs, mostly from graft donor cells, taken 360 days after TCRalphabeta/CD19-depleted stem cell transplant. The receptors stem from a male patient under 18 who had a stem cell transplant for acute lymphoblastic leukemia, so the T cells may come from the graft donor. The CDR3 runs from the conserved cysteine through the conserved F or W. Each record gives: J gene, clone size, V gene, D gene, CDR3 DNA, CDR3 protein. D genes are given only for firm matches. Rows give clone size only sometimes, using once, few, many, or a class for an expanded clone.

j_gene: TRBJ1-2; abundance: .; v_gene: TRBV4-1; d_gene: TRBD1; CDR3nt: TGCGCCAGCAGCCAAGAGACAGGGGGCAATAACTATGGCTACACCTTC; CDR3aa: CASSQETGGNNYGYTF
j_gene: TRBJ2-4; abundance: few; v_gene: TRBV6-1; d_gene: .; CDR3nt: TGTGCCAGCAGTCGAGGGGCAGAACTAGCCAAAAACATTCAGTACTTC; CDR3aa: CASSRGAELAKNIQYF
j_gene: TRBJ2-7; abundance: few; v_gene: TRBV6-2/TRBV6-3; d_gene: TRBD1; CDR3nt: TGTGCCAGCAGACGGGACAGGGGGATATCCGAGCAGTACTTC; CDR3aa: CASRRDRGISEQYF
j_gene: TRBJ1-2; abundance: .; v_gene: TRBV11-1; d_gene: .; CDR3nt: TGTGCCAGCAGCTTAGCGTCGGCCGGCCCAAACTATGGCTACACCTTC; CDR3aa: CASSLASAGPNYGYTF
j_gene: TRBJ2-2; abundance: few; v_gene: TRBV12-5; d_gene: TRBD2; CDR3nt: TGTGCTAGTGGCGATAGCGGGAGAAGTCCCGGGGAGCTGTTTTTT; CDR3aa: CASGDSGRSPGELFF
j_gene: TRBJ2-7; abundance: .; v_gene: TRBV10-3; d_gene: TRBD2; CDR3nt: TGTGCCATCAGTAGACTAGCGGGAGGGGAGCAGTACTTC; CDR3aa: CAISRLAGGEQYF
j_gene: TRBJ2-1; abundance: .; v_gene: TRBV7-9; d_gene: .; CDR3nt: TGTGCCAGCAGCTTACCCACAGGAAGTGAGCAGTTCTTC; CDR3aa: CASSLPTGSEQFF
j_gene: TRBJ2-1; abundance: few; v_gene: TRBV14; d_gene: .; CDR3nt: TGTGCCAGCAGCCAATACCGGGACTCCAATGAGCAGTTCTTC; CDR3aa: CASSQYRDSNEQFF
j_gene: TRBJ2-7; abundance: few; v_gene: TRBV27; d_gene: .; CDR3nt: TGTGCCAGCAGTTTCGGTATGGGCAGGGGGGACTACGAGCAGTACTTC; CDR3aa: CASSFGMGRGDYEQYF
j_gene: TRBJ2-1; abundance: many; v_gene: TRBV5-1; d_gene: .; CDR3nt: TGCGCCAGCAGTGTGGCCTCATTCGGAGTGGGCTCCTACAATGAGCAGTTCTTC; CDR3aa: CASSVASFGVGSYNEQFF
j_gene: TRBJ2-2; abundance: .; v_gene: TRBV20-1; d_gene: .; CDR3nt: TGCAGTGCTAGTAAGGGGCTGATCACCGGGGAGCTGTTTTTT; CDR3aa: CSASKGLITGELFF
j_gene: TRBJ1-1; abundance: many; v_gene: TRBV27; d_gene: .; CDR3nt: TGTGCCAGCAGATCCTACCAGGCCCCGAACACTGAAGCTTTCTTT; CDR3aa: CASRSYQAPNTEAFF
j_gene: TRBJ1-1; abundance: .; v_gene: TRBV28; d_gene: .; CDR3nt: TGTGCCAGCAGTTTAATTGGGGGGGCGAACACTGAAGCTTTCTTT; CDR3aa: CASSLIGGANTEAFF
j_gene: TRBJ2-7; abundance: many; v_gene: TRBV5-6; d_gene: .; CDR3nt: TGTGCCAGCAGCCCACGAATCGACGAGCAGTACTTC; CDR3aa: CASSPRIDEQYF
j_gene: TRBJ2-1; abundance: .; v_gene: TRBV24-1; d_gene: .; CDR3nt: TGTGCCACCAGTGATTTTAATGGGCCCAATGAGCAGTTCTTC; CDR3aa: CATSDFNGPNEQFF
j_gene: TRBJ2-1; abundance: few; v_gene: TRBV7-8; d_gene: .; CDR3nt: TGTGCCAGCAGCTTCCCTCTACGGGACGCCTACAATGAGCAGTTCTTC; CDR3aa: CASSFPLRDAYNEQFF
j_gene: TRBJ2-3; abundance: .; v_gene: TRBV5-1; d_gene: TRBD1; CDR3nt: TGCGCCAGCAGCCTTTGGGACAGGGACCGCACAGATACGCAGTATTTT; CDR3aa: CASSLWDRDRTDTQYF
j_gene: TRBJ2-3; abundance: few; v_gene: TRBV15; d_gene: .; CDR3nt: TGTGCCACCAGAAAGGGAACAGATACGCAGTATTTT; CDR3aa: CATRKGTDTQYF
j_gene: TRBJ2-7; abundance: few; v_gene: TRBV4-1; d_gene: .; CDR3nt: TGCGCCAGCAGCCCCAGGGAGGGGGTCTACGAGCAGTACTTC; CDR3aa: CASSPREGVYEQYF
j_gene: TRBJ2-1; abundance: many; v_gene: TRBV7-3; d_gene: TRBD2; CDR3nt: TGTGCCAGCAGGAGTTGGACTAGCGGATACAATGAGCAGTTCTTC; CDR3aa: CASRSWTSGYNEQFF
j_gene: TRBJ2-3; abundance: many; v_gene: TRBV24-1; d_gene: .; CDR3nt: TGTGCCACCAGTGATTTCCCCAGAACCACAGATACGCAGTATTTT; CDR3aa: CATSDFPRTTDTQYF
j_gene: TRBJ2-4; abundance: once; v_gene: TRBV6-1; d_gene: .; CDR3nt: TGTGCCAGCAGTCCTGGGTTTCCCAAAAACATTCAGTACTTC; CDR3aa: CASSPGFPKNIQYF
j_gene: TRBJ2-4; abundance: .; v_gene: TRBV12-3/TRBV12-4; d_gene: .; CDR3nt: TGTGCCAGCAGTTCAGGGGACCAGGGGCAAAACATTCAGTACTTC; CDR3aa: CASSSGDQGQNIQYF
j_gene: TRBJ2-7; abundance: few; v_gene: TRBV12-3/TRBV12-4; d_gene: .; CDR3nt: TGTGCCAGCAGCCTCACTGAGACAGTTATCTCCTACGAGCAGTACTTC; CDR3aa: CASSLTETVISYEQYF
j_gene: TRBJ1-1; abundance: few; v_gene: TRBV19; d_gene: TRBD1; CDR3nt: TGTGCCAGTAGTCCACGACAGGGGTCGAACACTGAAGCTTTCTTT; CDR3aa: CASSPRQGSNTEAFF
j_gene: TRBJ2-5; abundance: few; v_gene: TRBV20-1; d_gene: TRBD1; CDR3nt: TGCAGTGCACACGGACAGGGAGAGACCCAGTACTTC; CDR3aa: CSAHGQGETQYF
j_gene: TRBJ2-7; abundance: many; v_gene: TRBV6-2/TRBV6-3; d_gene: TRBD1; CDR3nt: TGTGCCAGCAGTTACGTCCTAACCTTGACAGGGGCGAACGAGCAGTACTTC; CDR3aa: CASSYVLTLTGANEQYF
j_gene: TRBJ2-2; abundance: few; v_gene: TRBV10-3; d_gene: .; CDR3nt: TGTGCCATCAAGCGGCAGGGAAACACCGGGGAGCTGTTTTTT; CDR3aa: CAIKRQGNTGELFF
j_gene: TRBJ1-1; abundance: many; v_gene: TRBV5-1; d_gene: TRBD1; CDR3nt: TGCGCCAGCAGGCAGGGGGTAGGCACTGAAGCTTTCTTT; CDR3aa: CASRQGVGTEAFF
j_gene: TRBJ2-1; abundance: .; v_gene: TRBV24-1; d_gene: TRBD2; CDR3nt: TGTGCCACCAGTTTATCTAGGGACGGGAGGGCCGAACTACAGGGTGAGCAGTTCTTC; CDR3aa: CATSLSRDGRAELQGEQFF
j_gene: TRBJ2-1; abundance: few; v_gene: TRBV10-3; d_gene: TRBD2; CDR3nt: TGTGCCATCAGGGTAGCGGGAGGGCCGGACAATGAGCAGTTCTTC; CDR3aa: CAIRVAGGPDNEQFF